The 13 T cell receptor beta chains given below trace back to one sample, sequenced in a study of GPR56 and killer-like receptors on CD4 memory cells. FACS enrichment separated five CD4+ populations based on killer cell lectin-like receptor and GPR56 expression. Following a re-call of the reads, TCRdb has one entry per CDR3 protein and lacks DNA. The data include more than 800 distinct CDR3 sequences; the top ten clones carry roughly 17%. The sequencing sample was made of memory CD4+ T cells from blood. The source is a human donor in good health.

This clonotype is deemed large by its frequency. This chain uses TRBV15 with TRBJ1-6. The germline V gene encodes CDR1 LNHNV and CDR2 YYDKDF (reference sequence). The CDR3 spans 14 residues. The CDR3: CATSRDRGNSPLHF. Variable domain in full (rest from reference TRBV15 and TRBJ1-6): DAMVIQNPRYQVTQFGKPVTLSCSQTLNHNVMYWYQQKSSQAPKLLFHYYDKDFNNEADTPDNFQSRRPNTSFCFLDIRSPGLGDTAMYLCATSRDRGNSPLHFGNGTRLTVT.

CDR3 in amino acids: CASSPEANYGYTF. The chain links TRBV7-2 to TRBJ1-2. Germline V gene lookup returns CDR1 SGHTA and CDR2 FQGNSA. The CDR3 is made up of 13 amino acids. Together with reference TRBV7-2 and TRBJ1-2, the CDR3 gives the full variable domain: GAGVSQSPSNKVTEKGKDVELRCDPISGHTALYWYRQSLGQGLEFLIYFQGNSAPDKSGLPSDRFSAERTGGSVSTLTIQRTQQEDSAVYLCASSPEANYGYTFGSGTRLTVV.

By frequency, this clonotype is large (0.1 to 1%). This chain joins TRBV6-1 and TRBJ1-5. The germline V gene has CDR1 MNHNS and CDR2 SASEGT. This CDR3 region has 12 residues. The CDR3: CASKYSNQPQHF.

V gene TRBV18 combines with J gene TRBJ1-2; TCRdb lists TRBD1, though no DNA is available to test this call. The CDR3 runs 12 residues. Germline values: CDR1 KGHSH, CDR2 LQKENI. The CDR3 region is CASTTGTGGYTF.

This clonotype is labeled medium-sized based on frequency. The chain carries TRBV7-9 and TRBJ1-1. From germline, CDR1 is SEHNR and CDR2 FQNEAQ (reference sequence). The CDR3 loop spans 17 amino acids. CDR3 loop: CASSSPQGKRGNTEAFF.

This clonotype is identified as medium-sized (0.01 to 0.1%) from frequency. The rearrangement joins TRBV5-5 to TRBJ1-1; TCRdb picks TRBD1, but there is no DNA to check that call. This CDR3 comprises 13 residues. CDR1 SGHKS and CDR2 YYEKEE come from the germline V gene (reference sequence). The CDR3 spells CASSSEQGRGAFF.

Judged by frequency, this clonotype is large. The chain joins TRBV7-2 to TRBJ2-5; with no DNA, the TCRdb D assignment of TRBD2 cannot be verified. CDR3 length equals 14 residues. Germline CDR1 SGHTA, CDR2 FQGNSA. The CDR3 is CASSFSSGGETQYF.

Measured by frequency, this clonotype is large (0.1 to 1%). The chain links TRBV28 to TRBJ1-2. The CDR3 contains 14 residues. Germline lookup yields CDR1 MDHEN and CDR2 SYDVKM. CDR3 sequence: CASSLLTVNYGYTF.

V and J are TRBV7-3 and TRBJ2-1; TCRdb reports TRBD2, a call that lacks DNA to check it against. The CDR3 contains 15 residues. The germline gives CDR1 SGHTA, CDR2 FQGTGA. The CDR3: CASSPAGGPYNEQFF.

The rearrangement joins TRBV28 to TRBJ2-7; no DNA is available, so the TRBD1 call from TCRdb remains unchecked. The CDR3 is 13 amino acids. Per germline, CDR1 MDHEN and CDR2 SYDVKM. The CDR3 spells CASSPDRGPSRYF.

The CDR3 loop is CSARTNQETQYF. This chain links TRBV20-1 with TRBJ2-5; TCRdb's D call of TRBD2 is untestable without DNA. CDR3 length equals 12 residues. CDR1 is DFQATT, CDR2 SNEGSKA, per germline (reference sequence).

This clonotype is labeled medium-sized based on frequency. The chain combines TRBV12-3 or TRBV12-4 with TRBJ2-1; TCRdb's D gene call, TRBD1, goes unchecked for lack of DNA. The CDR3 runs 15 residues. CDR3 in amino acids: CASSFERGPRSEQFF.

In terms of frequency, this clonotype is large (0.1 to 1%). The V call is TRBV5-4, the J call TRBJ2-1. The germline CDR1 and CDR2 sequences are SGHNT and YYREEE (reference sequence). The CDR3 extends over 14 amino acids. The CDR3 spells CASSFQAVYNEQFF.